This entry is about one T cell receptor (beta chain). The antigen is not known. Timing groups of about 4 and about 12 weeks for second doses were pooled. Germline CDR1 and CDR2: SGHRS and YFSETQ. V lost 4 bases to trimming and J lost 8 bases, with 16 bases between them. The CDR3 is made up of 14 amino acids. The record originates from a study of T cell responses to AZD1222 COVID-19 vaccine. Assay used: immunoSEQ multiplex PCR; TCRdb lists only in-frame clones, some missing. In the table there are under 200,000 clones, more than 75% of which are singletons. General study results and limits: It was only a handful of AZD1222 recipients who were seropositive at baseline. The breadth and depth of Spike-specific TCRs increased once two AZD1222 doses had been given.

The specimen comprised peripheral blood, sampled 28 days after the second AZD1222 dose. The clonotype comes from an adult who received the AZD1222 COVID-19 vaccine. The chain carries TRBV5-1 and TRBJ2-1, with D possibly called TRBD1 or TRBD2 (5 bases each). The CDR3 reads CASSLYYGDDEQFF. DNA for the CDR3: TGCGCCAGCAGCCTCTACTACGGGGACGATGAGCAGTTCTTC.